These 26 T cell receptor beta chains were sequenced from one sample in a study of blood T cell repertoires in COVID-19. Repertoires were generated with immunoSEQ multiplex PCR, while TCRdb's copy carries only in-frame clones and drops some. This sample has about 50,000 clones, with 90% to 95% found just once. The sequenced sample consisted of peripheral blood. These TCRs come from a human donor in a cohort sampled during active COVID-19.

V usage is TRBV11-2 and J usage is TRBJ1-5; the match to TRBD1 covers 8 bases. Germline V lookup: CDR1 SGHAT, CDR2 FQNNGV. This CDR3 region has 14 residues. V shed 4 bases, J shed 4 bases, and the junction held 3 bases outside the gene matches. The CDR3 DNA is TGTGCCAGCAGCTATGGACAGGGTAATCAGCCCCAGCATTTT. It translates to CASSYGQGNQPQHF.

The chain combines TRBV28 with TRBJ1-2, with 8 bases lining up with TRBD1. This CDR3 comprises 17 residues. Germline V gene sequence: CDR1 MDHEN, CDR2 SYDVKM. The trim removed 5 bases at V and 1 base at J, leaving 12 bases unmatched. The CDR3 sequence: CASSTTRDRPDNYGYTF. In DNA, the CDR3 is TGTGCCAGCAGTACCACCCGGGACAGGCCGGATAACTATGGCTACACCTTC.

This chain's CDR3 is CASSQVGLAWQETQYF. The CDR3 bases are TGTGCCAGCAGCCAAGTAGGACTAGCGTGGCAAGAGACCCAGTACTTC. This chain uses TRBV3-1 (or the pseudogene TRBV3-2) with TRBJ2-5; 9 positions match TRBD2. The CDR3 contains 16 residues. Germline-derived CDR1 and CDR2 are LGHDT and YNNKEL (reference sequence). The ends lost 1 base at V and 2 bases at J; junction bases unmatched: 5.

The chain is built from TRBV15 and TRBJ1-4, with D perhaps TRBD1 (6 bases). The V end lost 8 bases, the J end lost 0 bases, and 10 bases lay between the germline ends. CDR3 length: 14 amino acids. Germline V gene data show CDR1 as LNHNV and CDR2 as YYDKDF (reference sequence). CDR3 in DNA: TGTGCCACCGGGACAAGGTCAACTAATGAAAAACTGTTTTTT. Translating gives CATGTRSTNEKLFF. The whole variable domain, filled in from reference TRBV15 and TRBJ1-4, reads DAMVIQNPRYQVTQFGKPVTLSCSQTLNHNVMYWYQQKSSQAPKLLFHYYDKDFNNEADTPDNFQSRRPNTSFCFLDIRSPGLGDTAMYLCATGTRSTNEKLFFGSGTQLSVL.

The genes are TRBV6-2 or TRBV6-3 and TRBJ2-7; D may be TRBD1 (5 bases). The CDR3 runs to 12 residues. Germline CDR1 is MNHEY and CDR2 is SVGEGT. V was shortened by 2 bases and J by 3 bases, with 5 bases between the two germline ends. The CDR3 sequence is CASSYDSYEQYF. In DNA form, the CDR3 reads TGTGCCAGCAGTTACGACAGCTACGAGCAGTACTTC.

The chain combines TRBV15 with TRBJ1-4; D uncertain. V was shortened by 0 bases and J by 0 bases, with 5 bases between the two germline ends. The CDR3 totals 15 residues. Germline-derived CDR1 and CDR2 are LNHNV and YYDKDF (reference sequence). The CDR3 DNA reads TGTGCCACCAGCAGAGATGCGGCAACTAATGAAAAACTGTTTTTT. Encoded protein: CATSRDAATNEKLFF.

The chain combines TRBV7-9 with TRBJ2-1; the D gene is possibly TRBD2 (5 bases). Germline V gives CDR1 SEHNR, CDR2 FQNEAQ (reference sequence). V lost 5 bases and J 7 bases, leaving 21 bases between the germline ends. This CDR3 region has 16 residues. CDR3 in amino acids: CASSPPAGRGRNEQFF. The CDR3 DNA sequence: TGTGCCAGCAGCCCGCCCGCGGGTAGAGGGCGGAATGAGCAGTTCTTC.

The rearrangement joins TRBV6-2 or TRBV6-3 to TRBJ2-7; D ambiguous. CDR1 is MNHEY, CDR2 SVGEGT, per germline. V shed 6 bases and J shed 3 bases, with 6 bases lying between them. This CDR3 has 11 residues. CDR3 DNA sequence: TGTGCCAGCAGCAACGGCTACGAGCAGTACGTC. Translated, it gives CASSNGYEQYV.

This sequence joins TRBV30 and TRBJ2-5; D possibly corresponds to TRBD1 (6 bases). This CDR3 has 20 amino acids. Germline assignment: CDR1 GTSNPN and CDR2 SVGIG (reference sequence). V lost 1 base to trimming and J lost 5 bases, with 32 bases between them. The DNA of the CDR3 is TGTGCCTGGAGTGCTCGACACCCGGGACACAACCCCGAAATTCGGGAGACCCAGTACTTC. This gives the protein CAWSARHPGHNPEIRETQYF.

The rearrangement joins TRBV7-8 to TRBJ1-1; a possible D gene is TRBD1 (6 bases). V lost 4 bases to trimming and J lost 3 bases, with 18 bases between them. The CDR3 is 16 amino acids. Germline values: CDR1 SGHVS, CDR2 FQNEAQ. The CDR3 sequence: CASSYYRVIWDTEAFF. As DNA, the CDR3 is TGTGCCAGCAGCTACTACAGGGTTATTTGGGACACTGAAGCTTTCTTT.

Regarding this clone: Sequence at one end of the junction differs from germline and may be a read error. The CDR3 coding sequence is TGTGCTAGCAGCTTAGTCGAGGGGGCAGGGCTCGGCGGGGAGCTGTTTTTT. This gives the protein CASSLVEGAGLGGELFF. The V call is TRBV7-7, the J call TRBJ2-2; TRBD1 matches 7 bases. Germline CDR1 reads SSHAT; CDR2 reads FNYEAQ (reference sequence). This CDR3 has 17 residues.

The rearrangement uses TRBV20-1 and TRBJ1-4; unclear D gene. V was shortened by 3 bases and J by 7 bases, with 15 bases between the two germline ends. Germline V gene sequence: CDR1 DFQATT, CDR2 SNEGSKA (reference sequence). The CDR3 length is 14 residues. DNA of the CDR3: TGCAGTGCTAGTGGGCGGATGAGCGGTGAAAAACTGTTTTTT. Its translation is CSASGRMSGEKLFF.

The chain carries TRBV3-1 (or the pseudogene TRBV3-2) and TRBJ1-2; weak D call: TRBD1 (5 bases). Trimming pared 1 base from V and 2 bases from J, leaving 11 bases between. CDR3 size: 15 residues. Germline CDR1 is LGHDT and CDR2 is YNNKEL (reference sequence). Written as DNA, the CDR3 is TGTGCCAGCAGCCAAGTTCATGCAGGGAACTATGGCTACACCTTC. Its translation: CASSQVHAGNYGYTF.

The rearrangement links TRBV9 to TRBJ2-2, with D perhaps matching TRBD2 (7 bases). The V and J ends lost 4 bases and 8 bases respectively, with 18 bases between them. Germline CDR1 SGDLS, CDR2 YYNGEE. This CDR3 region has 15 residues. As DNA, the CDR3 is TGTGCCAGCAGCACCATCGGGGGGCTCACGGGGGAGCTGTTTTTT. Translating it yields CASSTIGGLTGELFF.

V usage is TRBV20-1 and J usage is TRBJ2-5, with 10 bases that match TRBD2. The trim removed 3 bases at V and 5 bases at J, leaving 6 bases unmatched. Germline V CDR1 and CDR2: DFQATT, SNEGSKA (reference sequence). The CDR3 extends over 14 amino acids. CDR3 protein: CSASTSGNVETQYF. The CDR3 coding sequence is TGCAGTGCTAGTACTAGCGGGAACGTCGAGACCCAGTACTTC.

CDR3 region: CASATGRLGYTF. The CDR3 DNA follows: TGTGCCAGCGCGACAGGGAGGCTTGGCTACACCTTC. This chain joins TRBV19 and TRBJ1-2; the match to TRBD1 covers 7 bases. Germline V lookup: CDR1 LNHDA, CDR2 SQIVND (reference sequence). Trimming took 9 bases from V and 7 from J; bases not matched to a gene: 8. The CDR3 consists of 12 residues.

The chain recombines TRBV28 with TRBJ1-2; D gene uncertain. This CDR3 region has 19 residues. V lost 2 bases to trimming and J lost 4 bases, with 26 bases between them. Germline V CDR1 and CDR2: MDHEN, SYDVKM. Here the CDR3 reads CASSLLPQIKSGPLYGYTF. CDR3 nucleotides: TGTGCCAGCAGTTTACTCCCACAGATCAAATCCGGCCCCCTCTATGGCTACACCTTC.

The V gene is TRBV7-3, the J gene TRBJ2-3; 9 nucleotides agree with TRBD1. CDR3 length equals 13 residues. The germline V gene has CDR1 SGHTA and CDR2 FQGTGA. Trimming removed 5 bases from V and 11 bases from J; junction bases left unmatched: 8. This chain's CDR3 is CASSVKPGQGQYF. The DNA of the CDR3 is TGTGCCAGCAGCGTCAAGCCGGGACAGGGGCAGTATTTT.

The CDR3 nucleotides read TGTGCCAGCAGCGTGGTCTCCACGGGGGAGCAGTTCTTC. Its protein product is CASSVVSTGEQFF. The gene calls are TRBV9 and TRBJ2-1, with D perhaps matching TRBD2 (5 bases). The CDR3 contains 13 residues. V lost 2 bases and J 10 bases, leaving 13 bases between the germline ends. Germline-derived CDR1 and CDR2 are SGDLS and YYNGEE. Complete variable domain (other parts from reference TRBV9 and TRBJ2-1): DSGVTQTPKHLITATGQRVTLRCSPRSGDLSVYWYQQSLDQGLQFLIQYYNGEERAKGNILERFSAQQFPDLHSELNLSSLELGDSALYFCASSVVSTGEQFFGPGTRLTVL.

The chain links TRBV28 to TRBJ2-5; possibly TRBD1 for D (6 bases). Trimming left V 8 bases short and J 4 bases short, with 14 bases between. CDR3 length: 13 amino acids. Germline CDR1 MDHEN, CDR2 SYDVKM. This CDR3 reads CASLGGLRETQYF. The CDR3 DNA follows: TGTGCCAGCCTAGGGGGTCTTAGAGAGACCCAGTACTTC.

The chain is built from TRBV6-1 and TRBJ2-5; unclear D gene. Germline lookup yields CDR1 MNHNS and CDR2 SASEGT. This CDR3 has 15 residues. Trimming pared 0 bases from V and 0 bases from J, leaving 8 bases between. As DNA, the CDR3 is TGTGCCAGCAGTGAAGCTGGCACAGACCAAGAGACCCAGTACTTC. Protein: CASSEAGTDQETQYF.

The rearrangement links TRBV6-2 or TRBV6-3 to TRBJ1-1, with 8 bases lining up with TRBD1. Germline V gene data show CDR1 as MNHEY and CDR2 as SVGEGT. This CDR3 is 14 amino acids long. Unmatched junction bases numbered 10, after V lost 3 bases and J lost 10 bases. CDR3 nucleotides: TGTGCCAGCAGTTATGACCGAGACGGGACAGGAGCTTTCTTT. The encoded protein is CASSYDRDGTGAFF.

With regard to this clone: Germline is not matched at one junction end, which may reflect a read error. The V gene is TRBV6-5, the J gene TRBJ1-2; 7 nucleotides align to TRBD1. The CDR3 is 14 amino acids. The V gene's germline CDR1 is MNHEY and CDR2 SVGAGI. The CDR3 DNA follows: TGTGCCAGCAGGGGGACAGCGATTAACTATGACTACACCTTC. Translating it yields CASRGTAINYDYTF.

The chain has TRBV9 and TRBJ2-1; TRBD2 matches at 9 bases. Germline CDR1 and CDR2: SGDLS and YYNGEE. This CDR3 comprises 19 residues. V was pared by 2 bases and J by 6 bases, with 18 bases of the junction left unmatched. CDR3 sequence: CASSVPSGKGRGAGNEQFF. DNA of the CDR3: TGTGCCAGCAGCGTCCCTAGCGGGAAGGGGCGAGGGGCTGGCAATGAGCAGTTCTTC.

V usage is TRBV2 and J usage is TRBJ1-1, with TRBD1 matching 8 bases. Losses at the gene ends were 7 bases for V and 4 bases for J; bases not matched to a gene: 8. This CDR3 comprises 14 residues. The germline gives CDR1 SNHLY, CDR2 FYNNEI. CDR3 coding DNA: TGTGCCAGCACTTGGACAGGGCTAGGCACTGAAGCTTTCTTT. Its translation is CASTWTGLGTEAFF.

The chain uses TRBV3-1 (or the pseudogene TRBV3-2) and TRBJ2-2; TRBD2 is a possible D gene (5 bases). CDR3 length: 17 amino acids. Trimming took 3 bases from V and 9 from J, leaving 23 bases between them. Germline V gives CDR1 LGHDT, CDR2 YNNKEL (reference sequence). The CDR3 here is CASSHFNFGVSDRELFF. The CDR3 nucleotides read TGTGCCAGCAGCCATTTTAACTTCGGGGTGTCCGATCGGGAGCTGTTTTTT.